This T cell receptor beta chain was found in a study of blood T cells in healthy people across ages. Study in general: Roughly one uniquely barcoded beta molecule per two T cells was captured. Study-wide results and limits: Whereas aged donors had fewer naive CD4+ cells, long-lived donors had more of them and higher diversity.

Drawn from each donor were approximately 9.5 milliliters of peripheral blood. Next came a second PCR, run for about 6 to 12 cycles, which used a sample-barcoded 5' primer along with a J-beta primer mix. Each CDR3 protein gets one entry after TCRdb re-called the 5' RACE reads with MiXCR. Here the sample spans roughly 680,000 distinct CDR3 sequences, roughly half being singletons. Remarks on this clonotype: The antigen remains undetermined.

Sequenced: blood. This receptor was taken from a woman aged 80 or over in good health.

The CDR3 region is CASSPSGGPYQPQHF. The CDR3 bases are TGTGCCAGCAGCCCCAGTGGCGGGCCTTATCAGCCCCAGCATTTT. This sequence joins TRBV6-5 and TRBJ1-5, with D hard to call. The ends were cut back, 6 bases at V and 5 bases at J, with 17 bases in the middle. The CDR3 consists of 15 residues. Germline loops: CDR1 MNHEY, CDR2 SVGAGI.